This T cell receptor beta chain was retrieved from a study of T cell changes during pregnancy in multiple sclerosis (dated by TCRdb to between 2018 and 2020). General notes on the study: Changes in the T cell repertoire over the course of pregnancy were examined in this study in women with multiple sclerosis.

Receptor libraries were prepared by the immunoSEQ multiplex PCR assay. TCRdb took this table from immuneACCESS and kept in-frame rearrangements with V and J called. Such tables lack part of the clones; where checked against another copy, unresolved V genes explain under half of the gap, and the rest is unexplained. The sample table contains around 59,000 clones; only one count was recorded for 80% to 95% of them. Jointly, the top ten make up under 0.95% of the sample. With regard to this clone: It lacks a known antigen. Base qualities were left out, and no much larger clone turns up one base away.

Including cysteine and phenylalanine, the CDR3 has 14 amino acids. Only CDR3 DNA is held: 42 bases, read in frame from base 1. CDR1 and CDR2 were assigned from the germline V gene as SGDLS and YYNGEE. V is shortened by 3 bases, J by 1 base, and the region joining them spans 10 bases. The sample was peripheral blood, taken in the first trimester of pregnancy. The receptor chain draws on TRBV9 and TRBJ1-1; TRBD1 might be the D gene, on 6 matching bases. This receptor was identified in a female donor with multiple sclerosis, enrolled in a pregnancy study. The CDR3 is CASSGQVSNTEAFF. DNA sequence: TGTGCCAGCAGCGGACAGGTTTCGAACACTGAAGCTTTCTTT.